The T cell receptor (beta chain) under discussion was sequenced for a study of blood T cell repertoires in COVID-19 (dated by TCRdb to 2020 to 2022). Regarding the complete study: The collaborator samples originated in the United States, Italy and Spain and spanned the acute and convalescent phases of COVID-19. The dataset comprised deeply sampled blood TCRbeta repertoires from subjects exposed to, actively infected with, or recovered from COVID-19. Where available, HLA class I and class II types were taken from metadata supplied by the sample provider and were not determined by assay-based typing. The sample metadata nearly always contained a de-identified subject ID, COVID-19 status, age in years and sex. The repertoires were released in a freely available public database intended as a resource for research on the immune response to SARS-CoV-2. The material from the prospective study consisted of cDNA or gDNA derived from T cells, B-cell-depleted T cells, or PBMCs. The samples were drawn from the first 160 participants of the ongoing ImmuneRACE study and from 950 to 1,500 subjects provided by 6 global collaborators.

The collaborating institutions used their own protocols to collect whole blood in K2EDTA tubes. For TCRbeta analysis, collaborators shipped samples in one of three forms: frozen whole blood, isolated PBMCs, or DNA extracted from either of those sample types. The paper as a whole reports these results and caveats: Clinical and demographic metadata were provided uncurated, with the amount varying by source and participant.

Turning to this clone: Its binding antigen is unknown. Base qualities are not at hand, and no much larger clone is one base apart.

CDR1 is given as SGHVS and CDR2 as FNYEAQ, both from the germline V gene. The CDR3 goes from the cysteine to the phenylalanine over 17 residues. The read is trimmed to its CDR3 DNA, 51 bases read in frame from base 1. Relative to germline, V is missing 5 bases and J is missing 0 bases, with 7 bases of the junction outside any gene match. The immunoSEQ Assay, a bias-controlled multiplex PCR, was used to amplify TCRbeta CDR3 regions from genomic DNA. Turning to the authors' computational methods: Nucleated cell counts per sample were estimated from amplification of reference gene primers within the assay. Sequence reads were collapsed and filtered to measure the absolute abundance of every unique TCRbeta CDR3 rearrangement. For each sample, productive Simpson clonality was calculated as the square root of Simpson's diversity index over productive rearrangements. The clones in this table, taken by TCRdb from immuneACCESS, are in-frame only. Not every clone is retained; where verified, under half of the shortfall comes from an unresolved V gene, and the cause of the rest is unknown. The V and J calls and clone size were taken over from that table, and D and trimming were inferred from the DNA. The sample table shows around 200,000 clones, and roughly 90% are seen once. Over 2% of the sample comes from the top ten.

The V and J genes are TRBV7-6 and TRBJ2-3; 11 bases in between match TRBD2. The sequence came from a woman aged 45-65 years with acute or convalescent COVID-19. The sequencing input was peripheral blood. The nucleotides are TGTGCCAGCAGCCTCCTAGCGGGGGGATCTAGCACAGATACGCAGTATTTT. It encodes CASSLLAGGSSTDTQYF.